These T cell receptor beta chains were read from a single sample in a study of cytomegalovirus exposure and HLA in healthy donors. This table comes from immunoSEQ multiplex PCR, and its TCRdb copy is limited to in-frame clones, with some not included. The table lists around 120,000 clones, around 80% of them singletons. The sample was PBMCs. The receptors come from a woman aged 50 to 65 in good health and CMV-seropositive. The CDR3 runs from the conserved cysteine through the conserved F or W. A D gene is named only where the DNA matches it firmly. Expanded clones are given a class, and other clones once, few, many or no size at all.

TRBJ1-6,TRBV5-1,NA,NA,CASSLGGQSVYNSPLHF
TRBJ1-2,TRBV9,TRBD1,NA,CASSVDPQDRGFGYTF
TRBJ1-2,TRBV7-9,NA,NA,CASSSGLGGWGYGYTF
TRBJ2-3,TRBV20-1,NA,few,CSASSRDTQYF
TRBJ2-7,TRBV11-3,NA,NA,CASSLDAGFAYEQYF
TRBJ2-1,TRBV9,TRBD2,NA,CASSPTSGTSGSNEQFF
TRBJ1-2,TRBV5-5,NA,NA,CASRYTTTDSNYGYTF
TRBJ2-7,TRBV23-1,TRBD1,few,CASSHRQGVLVLYEQYF
TRBJ1-5,TRBV7-9,NA,few,CASSPPAGYNQPQHF
TRBJ2-2,TRBV4-3,NA,NA,CASSQELVPGKGGELFF
TRBJ1-1,TRBV6-1,TRBD1,NA,CASSKDRGDTEAFF
TRBJ1-6,TRBV7-8,NA,NA,CASSPLRSGYNSPLHF
TRBJ2-7,TRBV27,NA,NA,CASSLFWGRGGQYF
TRBJ1-2,TRBV29-1,TRBD1,NA,CSVEGGQANYGYTF
TRBJ2-2,TRBV5-1,TRBD1,NA,CASSPRGTGNTGELFF
TRBJ2-7,TRBV4-1,TRBD2,NA,CASSQPRGGAREQYF
TRBJ2-3,TRBV7-2,NA,NA,CASSFGRVGADTQYF
TRBJ1-1,TRBV11-2,TRBD1,NA,CASSFIQGGTEAFF
TRBJ2-7,TRBV6-5,TRBD2,NA,CASSYSLLAGDYEQYF
TRBJ2-7,TRBV5-4,TRBD1,NA,CASSSTGNEQYF
TRBJ2-3,TRBV30,TRBD2,NA,CAWSVGSGDTDTQYF
TRBJ1-6,TRBV4-3,NA,NA,CASSQDAGESPLHF
TRBJ1-2,TRBV6-5,NA,NA,CASRHGGGYGYTF
TRBJ2-2,TRBV29-1,NA,NA,CSVYRAGELFF
TRBJ1-5,TRBV5-1,NA,NA,CASSLVPRGQPQHF
TRBJ2-2,TRBV18,NA,few,CASSAGAITGELFF
TRBJ2-3,TRBV27,NA,NA,CASSFVPRDTQYF
TRBJ1-1,TRBV6-6,NA,once,CASSPRGLRDTEAFF
TRBJ1-4,TRBV6-6,NA,NA,CASRNLREGEKLFF
TRBJ1-2,TRBV5-4,TRBD1,NA,CASSLRTGGIDGYTF
TRBJ2-1,TRBV2,NA,NA,CASRRESNEQFF
TRBJ2-2,TRBV10-2,NA,NA,CASSDGPIVGELFF
TRBJ2-5,TRBV7-2,TRBD2,NA,CASSLGLAGAQETQYF
TRBJ2-1,TRBV6-5,TRBD2,NA,CASSSPSGRLSNEQFF
TRBJ1-2,TRBV28,NA,NA,CASSPSLGRGYTF
TRBJ2-5,TRBV5-1,TRBD2,NA,CASSTSVGETQYF
TRBJ2-7,TRBV29-1,TRBD1,NA,CSVEGTGFYEQYF
TRBJ1-1,TRBV28,TRBD1,NA,CASSLFGQGAGTEAFF
TRBJ2-3,TRBV4-2,TRBD2,NA,CASSQDWLAGVVGTDTQYF
TRBJ2-7,TRBV7-9,TRBD1,few,CASSSPGQGSEQYF
TRBJ2-7,TRBV14,TRBD1,NA,CASSRERQGFSYEQYF
TRBJ1-6,TRBV6-7,NA,few,CASIVTPGLNNSPLHF
TRBJ2-7,TRBV4-3,NA,NA,CASSQDGIYEQYF
TRBJ1-4,TRBV7-2,NA,NA,CASKLGAANEKLFF
TRBJ2-5,TRBV9,TRBD2,NA,CASSPHPTSGQETQYF
TRBJ1-5,TRBV5-5,TRBD1,NA,CASSLGPRDRGDQPQHF
TRBJ2-1,TRBV7-2,TRBD1,NA,CASSLTVGQLGFF
TRBJ2-5,TRBV10-3,TRBD2,NA,CAISVGGSQETQYF
TRBJ1-5,TRBV5-4,TRBD1,NA,CASSPTGAPAYYSNQPQHF
TRBJ1-1,TRBV18,TRBD1,few,CASSQGQGGTEAFF
TRBJ1-4,TRBV2,TRBD1,NA,CASRSGTGAFNEKLFF
TRBJ2-5,TRBV11-2,NA,NA,CASSPPRVREETQYF
TRBJ2-3,TRBV5-4,TRBD2,NA,CASSLGGAGGRTDTQYF
TRBJ1-2,TRBV5-6,NA,NA,CASSLNGGIWYGYTF